The 14 T cell receptor beta chains listed next were all sequenced from one sample in a study of tumor-infiltrating lymphocytes in primary liver carcinoma. Researchers generated TCR beta cDNA from roughly 520 ng of total RNA, relying on a constant-region primer. Slightly modified ARM-PCR with three nested multiplex PCR rounds yielded TCR beta libraries. It was with TRBV1-TRBV30 forward primers and a C-beta reverse primer that the first two PCR rounds were run, at around 11 cycles each. Via MiXCR, TCRdb re-called the multiplex PCR reads, giving one row per CDR3 protein. The table includes approximately 110,000 distinct CDR3 sequences, roughly three fifths detected once. Both RNA and DNA were isolated together from roughly 20-30 mg of bulk tissue that had not been sorted. Sequenced material: liver tumor tissue from sampling region 1. The subset is: tumor region T1, superior pole. The receptors were sampled from a woman aged 60-75 years with primary liver carcinoma and hepatitis B virus infection.

This clonotype was detected ten times or more. CDR3 in DNA: TGTGCCAGCAGTAACGGGACTAGCGGGAGCAATGAGCAGTTCTTC. This codes for CASSNGTSGSNEQFF. This chain joins TRBV6-4 and TRBJ2-1, with TRBD2 matching over 14 bases. Germline V lookup: CDR1 MRHNA, CDR2 SNTAGT. Germline trimming cut 5 bases from V and 6 bases from J; bases unmatched to any gene: 3. This CDR3 comprises 15 residues.

The chain uses TRBV10-3 and TRBJ2-7; TRBD1 is a possible D gene (6 bases). CDR3 length: 15 residues. Germline CDR1 and CDR2: ENHRY and SYGVKD. Trimming cost V 0 bases and J 12 bases, with 21 bases left between them. The CDR3 region is CAISESSWAQGRRYF. The CDR3 DNA follows: TGTGCCATCAGTGAGTCGAGCTGGGCACAGGGCCGACGGTACTTC.

This clonotype was recorded at least ten times. The V call is TRBV5-5, the J call TRBJ2-4; tentative D call: TRBD2 (5 bases). Trimming took 0 bases from V and 1 from J, leaving 14 bases between them. Germline V CDR1 and CDR2: SGHKS, YYEKEE (reference sequence). There are 17 residues in the CDR3. The CDR3 protein is CASSLASGGWAKNIQYF. CDR3 coding DNA: TGTGCCAGCAGCTTGGCCTCTGGCGGGTGGGCCAAAAACATTCAGTACTTC.

As to this clonotype: This may come from a read error, since a much larger clone is one base off. The chain has TRBV11-2 and TRBJ2-7, with 8 bases lining up with TRBD2. The V and J ends lost 9 bases and 4 bases, in that order; junction bases with no gene match: 14. The germline V gene encodes CDR1 SGHAT and CDR2 FQNNGV. The CDR3 consists of 15 residues. CDR3 nucleotides: TGTGCCAGGAGCCCATGGACTAGCAGGAAATACGAGCAGTACTTC. It translates to CARSPWTSRKYEQYF.

The chain combines TRBV11-3 with TRBJ2-1; 11 bases match TRBD1. The CDR3 covers 15 residues. CDR1 and CDR2 from the germline V gene are SGHNT and YENEEA. V lost 9 bases and J lost 6; bases outside the gene matches: 10. The DNA for the CDR3 is TGTGCCAGAAGCGTTGGACAGGGGGCAAGCAATGAGCAGTTCTTC. Encoded protein: CARSVGQGASNEQFF. Filled out from reference TRBV11-3 and TRBJ2-1, the complete variable domain reads EAGVVQSPRYKIIEKKQPVAFWCNPISGHNTLYWYLQNLGQGPELLIRYENEEAVDDSQLPKDRFSAERLKGVDSTLKIQPAELGDSAVYLCARSVGQGASNEQFFGPGTRLTVL.

This clonotype has a handful of counts. The chain links TRBV7-9 to TRBJ1-2, with 10 bases identical to TRBD1. There are 13 residues in the CDR3. Germline CDR1 and CDR2: SEHNR and FQNEAQ (reference sequence). V shed 6 bases, J shed 8 bases, and the junction held 6 bases outside the gene matches. The CDR3 coding sequence is TGTGCCAGCAGTTCGGGACAGGGGATGGGCTACACCTTC. Amino acid sequence: CASSSGQGMGYTF.

About this clonotype itself: This sequence may be a read error, since a much larger clone differs from it by one base. The chain combines TRBV12-3 or TRBV12-4 with TRBJ1-6; 9 bases match TRBD1. This CDR3 is 15 amino acids long. The CDR3, as DNA: TGTGTCAGCAGTCAACGGACAGGGGTTCTATCACCCCTCCACTTT. As protein: CVSSQRTGVLSPLHF.

Of note for this clonotype: With a much larger clone just one base away, this may be a read error. This rearrangement joins TRBV6-6 to TRBJ2-2; no reliable D call. CDR1 and CDR2 from the germline V gene are MNHNY and SVGAGI (reference sequence). The CDR3 covers 12 residues. V lost 4 bases to trimming and J lost 4 bases, with 4 bases between them. The CDR3 is CASSWSTGELFF. The CDR3 DNA follows: TGTGCCAGCAGTTGGAGCACCGGGGAGCTGTTTTTT.

This clonotype was seen ten or more times. V is TRBV5-1 and J is TRBJ2-1; 11 bases are a match to TRBD2. This CDR3 has 15 residues. Germline trimming cut 7 bases from V and 8 bases from J; bases unmatched to any gene: 11. Germline V lookup: CDR1 SGHRS, CDR2 YFSETQ. DNA for the CDR3: TGCGCCAGCCGTACGGTCACTAGCGGGAGCTATGAGCAGTTCTTC. This codes for CASRTVTSGSYEQFF.

This chain uses TRBV20-1 with TRBJ2-5; 12 bases agree with TRBD2. The CDR3 is 15 amino acids. The V and J ends lost 5 bases and 6 bases, in that order; junction bases with no gene match: 10. Per the germline V gene, CDR1 is DFQATT and CDR2 is SNEGSKA (reference sequence). The CDR3 DNA is TGCAGTGCTCGTCTCGGACTAGCGGGAATGCAGACCCAGTACTTC. Its translation is CSARLGLAGMQTQYF.

This rearrangement joins TRBV4-2 to TRBJ1-1; TRBD1 matches 12 bases. Germline trimming cut 1 base from V and 6 bases from J; bases unmatched to any gene: 6. The CDR3 extends over 16 amino acids. Germline CDR1 is LGHNA and CDR2 is YNFKEQ. Here the CDR3 DNA reads TGTGCCAGCAGCCAAGCCGGGACAGGGGGCAAGCCTGAAGCTTTCTTT. Translation gives CASSQAGTGGKPEAFF.

This clonotype was recorded at least ten times. The V call is TRBV14, the J call TRBJ2-5; D gene uncertain. The CDR3 totals 12 residues. Germline V gives CDR1 SGHDN, CDR2 FVKESK. Trimming stripped 4 bases from V and 7 bases from J, with 10 bases between. CDR3 loop: CASSPDLGTQYF. Written as DNA, the CDR3 is TGTGCCAGCAGCCCAGACTTGGGGACCCAGTACTTC. Based on the CDR3 plus reference TRBV14 and TRBJ2-5, the full variable domain is EAGVTQFPSHSVIEKGQTVTLRCDPISGHDNLYWYRRVMGKEIKFLLHFVKESKQDESGMPNNRFLAERTGGTYSTLKVQPAELEDSGVYFCASSPDLGTQYFGPGTRLLVL.

About this clonotype itself: At one end the junction does not follow the germline gene, possibly because of a read error. J is TRBJ1-1 and V is TRBV6-2 or TRBV6-3; weak D call: TRBD1 (6 bases). The length of the CDR3 is 14 residues. The germline V gene encodes CDR1 MNHEY and CDR2 SVGEGT. The CDR3 loop is CASGETGPNTESFF. DNA of the CDR3: TGTGCGAGCGGGGAGACAGGACCCAACACTGAATCTTTCTTT.

The J gene is TRBJ2-2, the V gene TRBV7-7; D may correspond to TRBD1 or TRBD2 (6 bases each). The CDR3 covers 15 residues. CDR1 and CDR2 (germline): SSHAT, FNYEAQ (reference sequence). CDR3 DNA sequence: TGTGCTAGCTCCCGAGGGGGGTCGAACACCGGGGAGCTGTTTTTT. Encoded protein: CASSRGGSNTGELFF.